Following are 12 T cell receptor beta chains from one sample sequenced in a study of tumor and adjacent non-tumor tissue in lung cancer. No cell sorting was done before RNA was extracted from the tissue. The library came from three nested PCR rounds adapted from ARM-PCR protocols. MiXCR was run by TCRdb on the multiplex PCR reads, yielding one entry per CDR3 protein. This sample has more than 85,000 distinct CDR3 sequences, with approximately 80% found just once. Sequencing was performed on lung tumor tissue. Receptors were obtained from a man between 70 and 80 years old with non-small cell lung cancer.

The chain couples TRBV4-1 to TRBJ1-1; D ambiguous. The CDR3 length is 17 residues. V was trimmed by 3 bases and J by 4 bases, leaving 21 bases between them. CDR1 is MGHRA and CDR2 is YSYEKL in the germline V gene. The CDR3: CASSQAVQWWPCTEAFF. The CDR3 DNA sequence: TGCGCCAGCAGCCAGGCAGTTCAGTGGTGGCCTTGCACTGAAGCTTTCTTT.

The chain couples TRBV10-2 to TRBJ2-1; D may be TRBD1 or TRBD2 (5 bases each). The CDR3 extends over 15 amino acids. The germline V gene encodes CDR1 WSHSY and CDR2 SAAADI. The V gene lost 10 bases and the J gene lost 8 bases, with 24 bases spanning the gap. The CDR3 here is CAIGSPGPSSHEQFF. The CDR3 bases are TGCGCCATCGGGTCCCCGGGGCCCTCTTCTCATGAGCAGTTCTTC.

With regard to this clonotype: Given the absence of the conserved phenylalanine or tryptophan at the CDR3 end, a read error is likely. CDR3 sequence (DNA): TGTGCCAGTAGTTTCAGGGTGAATACTGAAGCTTTCTCT. Translating gives CASSFRVNTEAFS. V is TRBV11-3 and J is TRBJ1-1; TRBD1 is a possible D gene (5 bases). The germline CDR1 and CDR2 sequences are SGHNT and YENEEA. CDR3 size: 13 residues.

As concerns this clonotype: A much bigger clone sits one base away, suggesting this may be a read error. This rearrangement joins TRBV5-1 to TRBJ1-3, with TRBD1 matching 7 bases. Per germline, CDR1 SGHRS and CDR2 YFSETQ. This CDR3 has 14 residues. The CDR3 sequence is CTSSRGQLGNTIYF. CDR3 DNA sequence: TGCACCAGCAGCAGGGGACAGCTGGGAAACACCATATATTTT. The full variable domain, its missing parts supplied by reference TRBV5-1 and TRBJ1-3, is KAGVTQTPRYLIKTRGQQVTLSCSPISGHRSVSWYQQTPGQGLQFLFEYFSETQRNKGNFPGRFSGRQFSNSRSEMNVSTLELGDSALYLCTSSRGQLGNTIYFGEGSWLTVV.

Details on this clonotype: In this CDR3 the conserved last residue, phenylalanine or tryptophan, is missing, so a read error is likely. The DNA is left out, because the CDR3 cannot be placed on it with certainty; the CDR3 is given as TCRdb lists it. The gene calls are TRBV29-1 and TRBJ1-3. Germline loops: CDR1 SQVTM, CDR2 ANQGSEA. Ends included, the CDR3 has 13 residues. The CDR3 reads CSVESVSGNTICY.

This clonotype has only one observation. One junction end disagrees with the germline gene, perhaps due to a read error. The gene calls are TRBV11-2 and TRBJ1-4; no reliable D call. The CDR3 covers 13 residues. The germline CDR1 and CDR2 sequences are SGHAT and FQNNGV. This chain's CDR3 is CASTLVRGGKLFF. The CDR3 DNA follows: TGTGCAAGCACCTTAGTTAGAGGAGGAAAACTGTTTTTT.

The chain joins TRBV29-1 to TRBJ1-1, with 9 bases matching TRBD1. The CDR3 extends over 14 amino acids. J was trimmed by 10 bases and V by 7 bases; bases with no gene match: 16. The germline V gene encodes CDR1 SQVTM and CDR2 ANQGSEA. The CDR3 reads CSALDRGRDTGAFF. The CDR3 nucleotides are TGCAGCGCTCTGGACAGGGGCAGGGACACCGGAGCTTTCTTT. The full variable domain, in which reference TRBV29-1 and TRBJ1-1 provide the parts outside the CDR3, is SAVISQKPSRDICQRGTSLTIQCQVDSQVTMMFWYRQQPGQSLTLIATANQGSEATYESGFVIDKFPISRPNLTFSTLTVSNMSPEDSSIYLCSALDRGRDTGAFFGQGTRLTVV.

On this clonotype: A much larger clone differs from this one at a single base, so this may be a read error. The rearrangement joins TRBV20-1 to TRBJ2-1, with D hard to call. Germline V lookup: CDR1 DFQATT, CDR2 SNEGSKA (reference sequence). The CDR3 loop spans 13 amino acids. The CDR3: CSASGPSYNKQFF. CDR3 sequence (DNA): TGCAGTGCTAGCGGACCGTCCTACAATAAGCAGTTCTTC.

For this clonotype: A junction boundary mismatches the germline segment, possibly from a read error. The V and J genes are TRBV5-5 and TRBJ2-3; maybe TRBD2 (6 bases). This CDR3 spans 15 amino acids. Germline V CDR1 and CDR2: SGHKS, YYEKEE (reference sequence). CDR3 region: CAGSGTEGQADTQYF. CDR3 sequence (DNA): TGTGCCGGCAGCGGAACGGAGGGCCAGGCAGATACCCAGTATTTT.

The V call is TRBV6-4, the J call TRBJ1-2; D ambiguous. The ends were cut back, 7 bases at V and 0 bases at J, with 6 bases in the middle. Germline CDR1 is MRHNA and CDR2 is SNTAGT. CDR3 length: 12 residues. The chain's CDR3 is CASMYANYGYTF. As DNA, the CDR3 is TGTGCCAGCATGTACGCTAACTATGGCTACACCTTC.

V gene TRBV12-3 or TRBV12-4 combines with J gene TRBJ2-5; TRBD2 agrees at 10 bases. The CDR3 length is 20 residues. Trimming removed 6 bases from V and 5 bases from J; junction bases left unmatched: 24. CDR3 protein: CASRKSSHLTSGLPQETQYF. The CDR3 coding sequence is TGTGCCAGCAGAAAAAGCAGCCACCTGACTAGCGGGCTTCCCCAGGAGACCCAGTACTTC.

The J gene is TRBJ2-1, the V gene TRBV6-2 or TRBV6-3; 12 positions agree with TRBD2. The CDR3 extends over 15 amino acids. Per the germline V gene, CDR1 is MNHEY and CDR2 is SVGEGT. The CDR3: CTSSSSGRAPNEQFF. The CDR3 nucleotides read TGTACTAGCAGTTCTAGCGGGAGGGCCCCAAATGAGCAGTTCTTC.